What follows are 32 T cell receptor beta chains derived from one specimen sequenced in a study of graft-versus-host responses after intestinal transplantation. Documented time point: postoperative day 105 after intestinal transplantation (dayNNNN = postoperative day). TCRdb's copy holds only in-frame clones and misses some; the assay was immunoSEQ multiplex PCR. The profile covers 12,000 or so clones, with approximately 90% appearing a single time and around 3.4% taken by the ten largest. Sequencing used PBMCs, obtained 105 days after intestinal transplantation. The receptors stem from a human patient who received an intestinal transplant, so some T cells may come from the graft donor.

In its sample, this clone was seen a few times. The V call is TRBV6-1, the J call TRBJ2-2; 11 bases map to TRBD2. J gave up 6 bases and V 3 bases, and 3 bases lay outside the gene matches. The CDR3 has 15 residues. Germline-derived CDR1 and CDR2 are MNHNS and SASEGT. CDR3 in amino acids: CASSEGSGGAGELFF. CDR3 sequence (DNA): TGTGCCAGCAGTGAGGGTAGCGGGGGGGCCGGGGAGCTGTTTTTT.

The rearrangement uses TRBV28 and TRBJ1-2; 7 nucleotides agree with TRBD1. Per the germline V gene, CDR1 is MDHEN and CDR2 is SYDVKM. The CDR3 loop spans 14 amino acids. The J segment lost 3 bases and the V segment lost 4 bases, leaving 5 bases of the junction unmatched. As DNA, the CDR3 is TGTGCCAGCAGTTCGACAGGGTTGGACTATGGCTACACCTTC. This translates into CASSSTGLDYGYTF.

The V call is TRBV7-6, the J call TRBJ2-7; D call uncertain. Trimming took off 1 base at V and 1 base at J, with 11 bases between the two ends. Per the germline V gene, CDR1 is SGHVS and CDR2 is FNYEAQ. The CDR3 covers 15 residues. The CDR3 bases are TGTGCCAGCAGCTTAGATTTGGGCAGTTCCTACGAGCAGTACTTC. It translates to CASSLDLGSSYEQYF.

The chain joins TRBV12-5 to TRBJ2-3; D remains unclear. Looked up from germline, CDR1 is LGHNT and CDR2 is FRNRAP. This CDR3 region has 18 residues. Trimming shortened V by 2 bases and J by 2 bases, and 20 bases separated the two germline ends. This CDR3 reads CASGLRMFGSFDTDTQYF. Here the CDR3 DNA reads TGTGCTAGTGGTTTGCGCATGTTCGGCTCTTTTGACACAGATACGCAGTATTTT.

V and J are TRBV5-4 and TRBJ2-1; D unclear. This CDR3 contains 14 residues. Deletions cut 0 bases from V and 8 bases from J, with 12 bases between. CDR1 SGHNT and CDR2 YYREEE come from the germline V gene (reference sequence). The CDR3: CASSLVVTPDEQFF. CDR3 coding DNA: TGTGCCAGCAGCTTGGTGGTGACACCCGATGAGCAGTTCTTC.

The J gene is TRBJ2-7, the V gene TRBV7-9, with D unclear. This CDR3 spans 18 amino acids. V lost 1 base and J lost 2, with 21 bases in between. Germline CDR1 reads SEHNR; CDR2 reads FQNEAQ (reference sequence). CDR3 residues: CASSLETAFMGTPYEQYF. In DNA, the CDR3 is TGTGCCAGCAGCTTAGAAACAGCTTTTATGGGAACCCCCTACGAGCAGTACTTC.

The chain is built from TRBV7-2 and TRBJ2-3; TRBD2 matches at 9 bases. The CDR3 has 16 amino acids. With 8 bases clipped from V and 4 bases from J, the junction kept 13 bases outside the gene matches. CDR1 is SGHTA, CDR2 FQGNSA, per germline. CDR3 residues: CASSLGRGGVADTQYF. CDR3 DNA sequence: TGTGCCAGCTCACTAGGGCGGGGGGGCGTCGCAGATACGCAGTATTTT.

The rearrangement joins TRBV21-1 to TRBJ1-3. TRBV21-1 is termed a pseudogene. This CDR3 region has 17 residues. The CDR3 bases are TGTGCCAGCAGGGACTACATGCTACAACACGCACGAAACACCATATATTTT. The encoded protein is CASRDYMLQHARNTIYF.

J is TRBJ2-1 and V is TRBV5-6; no definite D call. V lost 0 bases, J lost 10 bases, and 5 bases lay in between. CDR1 SGHDT and CDR2 YYEEEE come from the germline V gene. The CDR3 has 11 amino acids. The CDR3 region is CASSLVGEQFF. The CDR3 DNA reads TGTGCCAGCAGCTTGGTGGGGGAGCAGTTCTTC.

The chain joins TRBV7-9 to TRBJ2-1, with D perhaps matching TRBD2 (6 bases). This CDR3 spans 14 amino acids. The V gene lost 5 bases and the J gene lost 10 bases, with 18 bases spanning the gap. Germline loops: CDR1 SEHNR, CDR2 FQNEAQ (reference sequence). The CDR3 nucleotides read TGTGCCAGCAGCCCCCCTGGAGGGTCCCAGGAGCAGTTCTTC. It translates to CASSPPGGSQEQFF.

J is TRBJ2-2 and V is TRBV6-5; D perhaps matches TRBD2 (7 bases). The germline V gene has CDR1 MNHEY and CDR2 SVGAGI. Trimming cost V 2 bases and J 7 bases, with 14 bases left between them. The CDR3 length is 15 residues. CDR3 loop: CASSYVGGGSGELFF. CDR3 DNA sequence: TGTGCCAGCAGTTACGTGGGGGGCGGGAGCGGGGAGCTGTTTTTT.

The chain employs TRBV19 and TRBJ1-5; TRBD1 might be the D (5 bases). This CDR3 spans 13 amino acids. Germline V gives CDR1 LNHDA, CDR2 SQIVND (reference sequence). V was cut by 9 bases and J by 7 bases, with 16 bases left in between. DNA of the CDR3: TGTGCCAGCGTCCCAGGGTTACGGCAGCCCCAGCATTTT. As protein: CASVPGLRQPQHF.

V usage is TRBV27 and J usage is TRBJ1-1; D is unresolved. Trimming shortened V by 6 bases and J by 6 bases, and 14 bases separated the two germline ends. The germline CDR1 and CDR2 sequences are MNHEY and SMNVEV (reference sequence). The CDR3 loop spans 13 amino acids. Written as DNA, the CDR3 is TGTGCCAGCAGAAGACTATCAGAGGCTGAAGCTTTCTTT. Translation gives CASRRLSEAEAFF.

The chain has TRBV6-4 and TRBJ2-7, with D hard to call. CDR1 MRHNA and CDR2 SNTAGT come from the germline V gene. The V and J ends lost 4 bases and 2 bases respectively, with 12 bases between them. CDR3 size: 14 residues. In nucleotides, the CDR3 is TGTGCCAGCAGTGCCCCAGAGCTTCCCTACGAGCAGTACTTC. Protein product: CASSAPELPYEQYF.

This sequence joins TRBV19 and TRBJ2-1, with D unresolved. V was pared by 6 bases and J by 4 bases, with 4 bases between. Germline CDR1 is LNHDA and CDR2 is SQIVND (reference sequence). The CDR3 covers 11 residues. The CDR3 protein is CASSQYNEQFF. CDR3 sequence (DNA): TGTGCCAGTAGCCAGTACAATGAGCAGTTCTTC.

The chain couples TRBV6-5 to TRBJ2-1, with D perhaps being TRBD1 or TRBD2 (6 bases each). This CDR3 has 14 amino acids. V dropped 2 bases and J dropped 13 bases, with 18 bases sitting between them. CDR1 and CDR2 (germline): MNHEY, SVGAGI. The CDR3 nucleotides read TGTGCCAGCAGTTACGGGGGGCAGCAAATGAGCCAGTTCTTC. Residues: CASSYGGQQMSQFF.

The rearrangement uses TRBV11-3 and TRBJ2-7; 9 bases are shared with TRBD2. Germline CDR1 and CDR2: SGHNT and YENEEA. V gave up 5 bases and J gave up 5 bases; unmatched junction bases: 4. The CDR3 spans 13 residues. The CDR3 DNA reads TGTGCCAGCAGCGGGCCTAGCGGGAACGAGCAGTACTTC. This gives the protein CASSGPSGNEQYF.

The chain recombines TRBV5-6 with TRBJ2-1, with 7 positions matching TRBD2. The germline V gene encodes CDR1 SGHDT and CDR2 YYEEEE. CDR3 length equals 14 residues. V dropped 9 bases and J dropped 7; count of bases not matched to a gene: 13. CDR3 amino acids: CATHYGEGLNEQFF. The CDR3 region has the DNA TGTGCCACCCACTACGGGGAGGGCTTGAATGAGCAGTTCTTC.

This chain links TRBV7-6 with TRBJ2-5; 9 bases align to TRBD1. The CDR3 runs to 17 residues. After removal of 1 base from V and 5 bases from J, the junction contained 11 bases not matched to a gene. In germline, CDR1 is SGHVS, CDR2 FNYEAQ. CDR3 loop: CASSLGPGQGMGETQYF. CDR3 in DNA: TGTGCCAGCAGCTTAGGGCCGGGACAGGGCATGGGCGAGACCCAGTACTTC. Filled out from reference TRBV7-6 and TRBJ2-5, the complete variable domain reads GAGVSQSPRYKVTKRGQDVALRCDPISGHVSLYWYRQALGQGPEFLTYFNYEAQQDKSGLPNDRFSAERPEGSISTLTIQRTEQRDSAMYRCASSLGPGQGMGETQYFGPGTRLLVL.

The genes are TRBV9 and TRBJ2-3; no clear D. Germline assignment: CDR1 SGDLS and CDR2 YYNGEE. The CDR3 is 13 amino acids. The V gene lost 3 bases and the J gene lost 0 bases, with 5 bases spanning the gap. The CDR3, as DNA: TGTGCCAGCAGCGACTGGAGCACAGATACGCAGTATTTT. Residues: CASSDWSTDTQYF.

The chain combines TRBV27 with TRBJ1-1; D call uncertain. This CDR3 has 13 amino acids. The germline gives CDR1 MNHEY, CDR2 SMNVEV (reference sequence). Trimming removed 2 bases from V and 5 bases from J, with 9 bases in between. The CDR3 coding sequence is TGTGCCAGCAGTTTAGTGGAGGGAACTGAAGCTTTCTTT. Protein sequence: CASSLVEGTEAFF.

V gene TRBV7-9 combines with J gene TRBJ2-2; TRBD2 agrees at 8 bases. CDR1 and CDR2 from the germline V gene are SEHNR and FQNEAQ (reference sequence). The CDR3 has 16 amino acids. Losses at the gene ends were 6 bases for V and 5 bases for J; bases not matched to a gene: 11. CDR3 sequence (DNA): TGTGCCAGCAGACAAGGGGCGCGGGAGGATACCGGGGAGCTGTTTTTT. It translates to CASRQGAREDTGELFF. The entire variable domain, with the rest obtained from reference TRBV7-9 and TRBJ2-2, is as follows: DTGVSQNPRHKITKRGQNVTFRCDPISEHNRLYWYRQTLGQGPEFLTYFQNEAQLEKSRLLSDRFSAERPKGSFSTLEIQRTEQGDSAMYLCASRQGAREDTGELFFGEGSRLTVL.

V is TRBV9 and J is TRBJ2-2; possible D gene TRBD2, 5 bases. The V gene's germline CDR1 is SGDLS and CDR2 YYNGEE. The ends were cut back, 4 bases at V and 4 bases at J, with 11 bases in the middle. The CDR3 runs to 14 residues. The CDR3, as DNA: TGTGCCAGCAGCCCCCCAGCGGCCACCGGGGAGCTGTTTTTT. Translating gives CASSPPAATGELFF.

V is TRBV9 and J is TRBJ2-3, with 10 bases matching TRBD1. J lost 4 bases, V lost 4 bases, and 9 bases had no gene match. Per the germline V gene, CDR1 is SGDLS and CDR2 is YYNGEE. This CDR3 region has 16 residues. Here the CDR3 DNA reads TGTGCCAGCAGCCACCGACAGGGGGCGACGGCAGATACGCAGTATTTT. This translates into CASSHRQGATADTQYF.

The chain has TRBV7-9 and TRBJ2-7; tentative D call: TRBD2 (6 bases). Germline V gene sequence: CDR1 SEHNR, CDR2 FQNEAQ (reference sequence). Trimming pared 3 bases from V and 7 bases from J, leaving 13 bases between. There are 13 residues in the CDR3. CDR3 protein: CASSLGGPREQYF. The DNA for the CDR3 is TGTGCCAGCAGCTTGGGGGGACCGAGGGAGCAGTACTTC.

This clone was detected a few times. The rearrangement joins TRBV6-1 to TRBJ2-2, with D perhaps TRBD2 (6 bases). Germline V lookup: CDR1 MNHNS, CDR2 SASEGT. V shed 0 bases and J shed 4 bases, with 9 bases lying between them. The CDR3 is 15 residues long. CDR3 sequence reads: CASSEALGGTGELFF. CDR3 DNA: TGTGCCAGCAGTGAAGCGCTGGGAGGCACCGGGGAGCTGTTTTTT.

This clone was detected a few times. As DNA, the CDR3 is TGTGCCAGCACCAAACCCGGAGGGGGGGTGGGGAGGAGTGAAGCTTTCTTT. Translated, it gives CASTKPGGGVGRSEAFF. The rearrangement uses TRBV5-6 and TRBJ1-1; D is possibly TRBD1 (6 bases). Germline V CDR1 and CDR2: SGHDT, YYEEEE. The CDR3 consists of 17 residues. Trimming took 6 bases from V and 7 from J, leaving 28 bases between them.

CDR3 in amino acids: CASSYRSSGNTIYF. The CDR3 DNA follows: TGTGCCAGCAGTTACAGGAGCTCTGGAAACACCATATATTTT. The chain recombines TRBV6-5 with TRBJ1-3, with no clear D. This CDR3 has 14 residues. The germline gives CDR1 MNHEY, CDR2 SVGAGI. Deletions cut 2 bases from V and 0 bases from J, with 5 bases between.

This sequence joins TRBV4-2 and TRBJ2-3; 15 bases map to TRBD2. The V segment lost 2 bases and the J segment 6 bases; nucleotides outside the gene matches: 6. The germline V gene encodes CDR1 LGHNA and CDR2 YNFKEQ. The CDR3 has 17 amino acids. CDR3 sequence reads: CASSQLGLAGGLDTQYF. The DNA for the CDR3 is TGTGCCAGCAGCCAACTTGGACTAGCGGGGGGGCTGGATACGCAGTATTTT.

The V and J genes are TRBV7-9 and TRBJ1-1, with a possible D match to TRBD1 (5 bases). This CDR3 is 12 amino acids long. V lost 7 bases, J lost 7 bases, and 13 bases lay in between. Germline-derived CDR1 and CDR2 are SEHNR and FQNEAQ (reference sequence). CDR3 in amino acids: CASNVRDREAFF. DNA of the CDR3: TGTGCCAGCAACGTCCGGGACCGTGAAGCTTTCTTT.

The chain has TRBV18 and TRBJ2-4; D uncertain. Germline CDR1 is KGHSH and CDR2 is LQKENI. The CDR3 is 16 amino acids. Trimming stripped 6 bases from V and 0 bases from J, with 15 bases between. The CDR3 DNA sequence: TGTGCCAGCTCTGGTTTCCCCGCACTAGCCAAAAACATTCAGTACTTC. It codes for CASSGFPALAKNIQYF.

A single count supports this clone. The CDR3 protein is CASSLAQLGNTIYF. The CDR3 bases are TGTGCCAGCAGTTTGGCTCAGCTCGGAAACACCATATATTTT. This sequence joins TRBV28 and TRBJ1-3; no clear D. Per the germline V gene, CDR1 is MDHEN and CDR2 is SYDVKM. This CDR3 region has 14 residues. Deletions cut 3 bases from V and 4 bases from J, with 10 bases between.